A single sample is the source of the 21 T cell receptor beta chains below, sequenced in a study of OX40 agonist ivuxolimab in advanced cancers. Data came from immunoSEQ multiplex PCR; TCRdb stores just in-frame clones and leaves some out. Seen here are 48,000 or so clones, roughly 83% observed once, and the top ten hold more than 0.95%. The specimen was CD4+ or CD8+ T cells sorted from blood, collected in a trial of the OX40 agonist ivuxolimab. Receptors were obtained from an adult with an advanced solid tumor such as melanoma, head and neck, liver or kidney cancer.

J is TRBJ2-3 and V is TRBV7-3; 12 nucleotides line up with TRBD1. This CDR3 is 15 amino acids long. CDR1 is SGHTA, CDR2 FQGTGA, per germline. Trimming removed 5 bases from V and 2 bases from J; junction bases left unmatched: 2. In DNA, the CDR3 is TGTGCCAGCAGCCGGGGACAGGGGGCCACAGATACGCAGTATTTT. Encoded protein: CASSRGQGATDTQYF.

The chain is built from TRBV29-1 and TRBJ2-3; the D gene is possibly TRBD2 (5 bases). This CDR3 is 11 amino acids long. Germline CDR1 SQVTM, CDR2 ANQGSEA. The ends were cut back, 6 bases at V and 4 bases at J, with 8 bases in the middle. The CDR3 DNA reads TGCAGCGTGCCTAGCTCAGATACGCAGTATTTT. It translates to CSVPSSDTQYF.

V is TRBV9 and J is TRBJ2-7; 8 bases map to TRBD1. Germline values: CDR1 SGDLS, CDR2 YYNGEE. V was clipped by 2 bases and J by 3 bases; unmatched bases: 4. The CDR3 runs 14 residues. CDR3 coding DNA: TGTGCCAGCAGCGTGGGACAGGCGGGCTACGAGCAGTACTTC. It specifies CASSVGQAGYEQYF.

This chain connects TRBV7-2 to TRBJ2-7, with D perhaps TRBD1 (5 bases). CDR1 and CDR2 from the germline V gene are SGHTA and FQGNSA. CDR3 length: 13 amino acids. V was clipped by 7 bases and J by 6 bases, with 16 bases between them. CDR3 protein: CASNPQGSSEQYF. CDR3 bases: TGTGCCAGCAACCCCCAGGGCTCCAGCGAGCAGTACTTC.

The chain carries TRBV4-3 and TRBJ2-3; D is possibly TRBD2 (6 bases). Germline V gene data show CDR1 as LGHNA and CDR2 as YSLEER. The CDR3 has 17 residues. V dropped 0 bases and J dropped 0 bases, with 13 bases sitting between them. The CDR3 spells CASSQDRGGDSTDTQYF. CDR3 DNA: TGCGCCAGCAGCCAAGATCGGGGCGGGGATAGCACAGATACGCAGTATTTT.

As for this clone: Other DNA sequences in the same sample also yield this CDR3. The chain has TRBV7-2 and TRBJ1-1; D remains ambiguous. Deletions cut 5 bases from V and 1 base from J, with 8 bases between. The CDR3 contains 13 residues. Germline assignment: CDR1 SGHTA and CDR2 FQGNSA. The CDR3 DNA is TGTGCCAGCAGCCTTTTTGAGAACACTGAAGCTTTCTTT. Translated: CASSLFENTEAFF.

The V call is TRBV9, the J call TRBJ2-2; maybe TRBD2 (6 bases). Germline V gene data show CDR1 as SGDLS and CDR2 as YYNGEE. V lost 3 bases and J 7 bases, leaving 16 bases between the germline ends. There are 15 residues in the CDR3. The CDR3 coding sequence is TGTGCCAGCAGCGACCGAACGGGGGAGGTCGGGGAGCTGTTTTTT. Its protein is CASSDRTGEVGELFF.

The DNA of the CDR3 is TGTGCCAGCAGCGCCACCGAGACCCAGTACTTC. Its protein product is CASSATETQYF. The chain joins TRBV9 to TRBJ2-5; D is unclear. Germline CDR1 reads SGDLS; CDR2 reads YYNGEE. CDR3 size: 11 residues. Trimming cost V 3 bases and J 5 bases, with 5 bases left between them.

J is TRBJ2-7 and V is TRBV28; D is uncertain. Trimming stripped 1 base from V and 2 bases from J, with 9 bases between. CDR3 size: 14 residues. Per germline, CDR1 MDHEN and CDR2 SYDVKM. The CDR3 region is CASSLSLSTYEQYF. CDR3 nucleotides: TGTGCCAGCAGTTTATCGCTGAGCACCTACGAGCAGTACTTC.

V and J are TRBV2 and TRBJ2-7, with D perhaps matching TRBD2 (5 bases). The CDR3 has 14 residues. With 3 bases removed from V and 0 bases from J, the gap between germline ends came to 9 bases. Germline V gene lookup returns CDR1 SNHLY and CDR2 FYNNEI. CDR3 in DNA: TGTGCCAGCAGTGACGCGGGCCTCTCCTACGAGCAGTACTTC. Translation: CASSDAGLSYEQYF.

V and J are TRBV6-5 and TRBJ1-4; TRBD1 matches at 7 bases. The V gene's germline CDR1 is MNHEY and CDR2 SVGAGI. There are 14 residues in the CDR3. J gave up 5 bases and V 5 bases, and 5 bases lay outside the gene matches. In DNA form, the CDR3 reads TGTGCCAGCAGTCGACAGGGAGGGAATGAAAAACTGTTTTTT. The encoded protein is CASSRQGGNEKLFF.

This chain joins TRBV7-2 and TRBJ2-3; TRBD2 matches 9 bases. This CDR3 comprises 16 residues. From germline, CDR1 is SGHTA and CDR2 FQGNSA. V lost 5 bases and J lost 2; bases outside the gene matches: 8. CDR3 sequence (DNA): TGTGCCAGCAGCCCACTTAGACTAGCGGCCACAGATACGCAGTATTTT. Residues: CASSPLRLAATDTQYF. Drawing the rest from reference TRBV7-2 and TRBJ2-3, the complete variable domain is GAGVSQSPSNKVTEKGKDVELRCDPISGHTALYWYRQSLGQGLEFLIYFQGNSAPDKSGLPSDRFSAERTGGSVSTLTIQRTQQEDSAVYLCASSPLRLAATDTQYFGPGTRLTVL.

V gene TRBV7-9 combines with J gene TRBJ2-3, with D unresolved. V dropped 4 bases and J dropped 2 bases, with 4 bases sitting between them. The CDR3 is made up of 12 amino acids. Germline V lookup: CDR1 SEHNR, CDR2 FQNEAQ (reference sequence). CDR3 sequence reads: CASSSTTDTQYF. CDR3 nucleotides: TGTGCCAGCAGCTCTACCACAGATACGCAGTATTTT.

The rearrangement joins TRBV5-1 to TRBJ2-5; D not resolved. Germline V gene lookup returns CDR1 SGHRS and CDR2 YFSETQ. CDR3 length: 13 amino acids. Trimming removed 0 bases from V and 5 bases from J, with 8 bases in between. The CDR3 coding sequence is TGCGCCAGCAGCTTGGGTGGTTCGGAGACCCAGTACTTC. This gives the protein CASSLGGSETQYF.

This sequence joins TRBV7-3 and TRBJ2-2; D remains ambiguous. Trimming left V 2 bases short and J 1 base short, with 8 bases between. The germline gives CDR1 SGHTA, CDR2 FQGTGA. The length of the CDR3 is 15 residues. The DNA for the CDR3 is TGTGCCAGCAGCTTATCGTATCAGAACACCGGGGAGCTGTTTTTT. Translation: CASSLSYQNTGELFF. Using reference TRBV7-3 and TRBJ2-2 for the parts outside the CDR3, the full variable domain is GAGVSQTPSNKVTEKGKYVELRCDPISGHTALYWYRQSLGQGPEFLIYFQGTGAADDSGLPNDRFFAVRPEGSVSTLKIQRTERGDSAVYLCASSLSYQNTGELFFGEGSRLTVL.

The chain combines TRBV7-9 with TRBJ2-2, with TRBD2 matching over 7 bases. CDR1 and CDR2 (germline): SEHNR, FQNEAQ (reference sequence). The J segment lost 4 bases and the V segment lost 0 bases, leaving 2 bases of the junction unmatched. This CDR3 comprises 15 residues. CDR3 in amino acids: CASSLASSGTGELFF. In DNA, the CDR3 is TGTGCCAGCAGCTTAGCGTCTAGCGGCACCGGGGAGCTGTTTTTT.

The CDR3: CASSQGPLAGGTDTQYF. The CDR3 DNA follows: TGCGCCAGCAGCCAAGGTCCCTTAGCGGGGGGCACAGATACGCAGTATTTT. The rearrangement links TRBV4-3 to TRBJ2-3; 9 positions match TRBD2. The CDR3 covers 17 residues. J was trimmed by 1 base and V by 1 base; bases with no gene match: 6. Germline V gene data show CDR1 as LGHNA and CDR2 as YSLEER.

The rearrangement links TRBV19 to TRBJ2-2; tentatively, D is TRBD2 (5 bases). V was shortened by 5 bases and J by 6 bases, with 10 bases between the two germline ends. The CDR3 has 13 residues. Germline V gives CDR1 LNHDA, CDR2 SQIVND (reference sequence). The CDR3 protein is CASSVGGAGELFF. DNA of the CDR3: TGTGCCAGTAGTGTCGGAGGAGCCGGGGAGCTGTTTTTT.

This sequence joins TRBV15 and TRBJ2-3; 12 bases align to TRBD2. Germline values: CDR1 LNHNV, CDR2 YYDKDF (reference sequence). CDR3 length: 16 residues. Trimming at V came to 3 bases and at J to 0 bases, leaving 1 base not matched to a gene. The CDR3 nucleotides read TGTGCCACCAGCAGGGGGACTAGCGGGAGCACAGATACGCAGTATTTT. Its protein product is CATSRGTSGSTDTQYF.

The rearrangement uses TRBV11-2 and TRBJ2-5, with D perhaps TRBD2 (5 bases). The CDR3 contains 15 residues. Trimming cost V 4 bases and J 3 bases, with 15 bases left between them. CDR1 and CDR2 (germline): SGHAT, FQNNGV. CDR3 bases: TGTGCCAGCAGCTCCCTAGGACTTGAGGAAGAGACCCAGTACTTC. Its translation is CASSSLGLEEETQYF.

The chain links TRBV28 to TRBJ1-5; possible D gene TRBD1, 6 bases. From germline, CDR1 is MDHEN and CDR2 SYDVKM. CDR3 length equals 11 residues. The germline V and J ends were trimmed by 4 bases and 16 bases, with 14 bases remaining between them. The CDR3 here is CASSWKGGGHF. CDR3 nucleotides: TGTGCCAGCAGTTGGAAGGGGGGGGGACATTTT.